This T cell receptor (beta chain) was recovered during a study of blood T cell repertoires in COVID-19. Background on the study: Collection of acute and convalescent COVID-19 samples took place in the United States, Italy and Spain.

Authors' processing steps: The assay estimated nucleated cells by amplifying reference gene primers. Sequenced by immunoSEQ multiplex PCR; TCRdb stores in-frame clones only, minus some. The V and J calls and the clone size are those of that table, but D and trimming were determined from the DNA. The data show about 97,000 clones, with around 84% seen just once and about 1.7% held by the top ten. Sequences were obtained from peripheral blood. This receptor was identified in a woman aged 65 to 85 with active or convalescent COVID-19.

CDR3 in amino acids: CASSSTGGNIQPQHF. As DNA, the CDR3 is TGTGCCAGCAGCTCAACAGGGGGTAACATCCAGCCCCAGCATTTT. The rearrangement links TRBV7-9 to TRBJ1-5, with 8 bases fitting TRBD1. V trimming: 4 bases; J trimming: 7 bases; junction bases outside the gene matches: 9. Germline V gene sequence: CDR1 SEHNR, CDR2 FQNEAQ (reference sequence). The CDR3 contains 15 residues.